One and the same sample provided the 17 T cell receptor beta chains below, sequenced in a study of technical replicates of blood from a handful of donors. Sequencing used immunoSEQ multiplex PCR; TCRdb keeps in-frame clones, though not all of them. The repertoire holds around 76,000 clones, with 95% to 98% as singletons. What was sequenced was T cells isolated from PBMCs. All receptors derive from a human donor in good health.

This clone was recorded only once. V is TRBV7-3 and J is TRBJ2-1; TRBD2 matches 12 bases. Trimming took 0 bases from V and 5 from J; bases not matched to a gene: 14. This CDR3 spans 20 amino acids. Per the germline V gene, CDR1 is SGHTA and CDR2 is FQGTGA. The DNA for the CDR3 is TGTGCCAGCAGCTTAACGGGGCTAGCGGGAGGGCCCCAGGGTGACAATGAGCAGTTCTTC. Residues: CASSLTGLAGGPQGDNEQFF. The variable domain in full, completed from reference TRBV7-3 and TRBJ2-1, reads GAGVSQTPSNKVTEKGKYVELRCDPISGHTALYWYRQSLGQGPEFLIYFQGTGAADDSGLPNDRFFAVRPEGSVSTLKIQRTERGDSAVYLCASSLTGLAGGPQGDNEQFFGPGTRLTVL.

Here the CDR3 DNA reads TGTGCCAGCAGTTACTCGAAGGGAGTCAAGCATGAAAAACTGTTTTTT. It yields the protein CASSYSKGVKHEKLFF. The rearrangement uses TRBV6-5 and TRBJ1-4; D is unresolved. The CDR3 is 16 residues long. Deletions cut 0 bases from V and 6 bases from J, with 14 bases between. The germline CDR1 and CDR2 sequences are MNHEY and SVGAGI.

The J gene is TRBJ1-5, the V gene TRBV9, with D maybe TRBD1 (6 bases). The germline V and J ends were trimmed by 0 bases and 2 bases, with 15 bases remaining between them. The CDR3 sequence is 17 residues long. Per germline, CDR1 SGDLS and CDR2 YYNGEE. The CDR3 reads CASSVDGRGGGNQPQHF. In DNA form, the CDR3 reads TGTGCCAGCAGCGTAGATGGCAGGGGAGGGGGCAATCAGCCCCAGCATTTT.

The chain is built from TRBV4-2 and TRBJ2-7; 7 bases align to TRBD2. The CDR3 runs 16 residues. Germline V lookup: CDR1 LGHNA, CDR2 YNFKEQ. J was trimmed by 2 bases and V by 5 bases; bases with no gene match: 12. The CDR3, as DNA: TGTGCCAGCAGCATGGGGGTAGGAGCGGGACCCTACGAGCAGTACTTC. Translated, it gives CASSMGVGAGPYEQYF.

V is TRBV5-6 and J is TRBJ2-3, with 8 bases fitting TRBD2. Germline CDR1 reads SGHDT; CDR2 reads YYEEEE. J was trimmed by 3 bases and V by 0 bases; bases with no gene match: 6. The CDR3 consists of 16 residues. CDR3 sequence (DNA): TGTGCCAGCAGCTTGGCCTGGCGGGAGGTAACAGATACGCAGTATTTT. Protein product: CASSLAWREVTDTQYF.

The J gene is TRBJ1-4, the V gene TRBV5-1; tentative D call: TRBD1 (6 bases). The CDR3 length is 13 residues. V lost 4 bases and J lost 9, with 13 bases in between. The germline CDR1 and CDR2 sequences are SGHRS and YFSETQ. The CDR3 nucleotides read TGCGCCAGCAGCCCTTTAGGACAGCAAAAACTGTTTTTT. It translates to CASSPLGQQKLFF.

The chain has TRBV6-5 and TRBJ1-1; 7 bases match TRBD1. Trimming at V came to 8 bases and at J to 11 bases, leaving 14 bases not matched to a gene. Germline assignment: CDR1 MNHEY and CDR2 SVGAGI. This CDR3 has 13 residues. The CDR3 DNA sequence: TGTGCCAGCGGAATGACAGGGCAAGTAAGGGCTTTCTTT. Its protein product is CASGMTGQVRAFF.

The chain is built from TRBV29-1 and TRBJ2-7; the D gene is possibly TRBD1 (6 bases). Germline loops: CDR1 SQVTM, CDR2 ANQGSEA. The CDR3 totals 11 residues. V was shortened by 3 bases and J by 12 bases, with 15 bases between the two germline ends. CDR3 sequence: CSVDVGGRGYF. The CDR3 nucleotides read TGCAGCGTTGATGTAGGGGGAAGGGGGTACTTC.

This clone was counted a single time. The chain couples TRBV6-5 to TRBJ2-3; TRBD2 matches 9 bases. Germline V gene lookup returns CDR1 MNHEY and CDR2 SVGAGI. This CDR3 contains 15 residues. Unmatched junction bases numbered 10, after V lost 8 bases and J lost 4 bases. The CDR3 DNA reads as TGTGCCAGCCATCCCGGGGCGGGAGGGCCAGATACGCAGTATTTT. It translates to CASHPGAGGPDTQYF.

Only one count was recorded for this clone. V gene TRBV9 combines with J gene TRBJ1-1, with a tentative D call TRBD1 (6 bases). The CDR3 runs to 13 residues. With 1 base removed from V and 5 bases from J, the gap between germline ends came to 9 bases. Germline V gives CDR1 SGDLS, CDR2 YYNGEE. The CDR3: CASSVQGKTEAFF. Written as DNA, the CDR3 is TGTGCCAGCAGCGTACAGGGGAAAACTGAAGCTTTCTTT.

The chain combines TRBV5-4 with TRBJ2-1; 11 nucleotides align to TRBD2. The germline gives CDR1 SGHNT, CDR2 YYREEE (reference sequence). The CDR3 extends over 15 amino acids. V shed 2 bases, J shed 7 bases, and the junction held 5 bases outside the gene matches. CDR3 region: CASSFRTSGQNEQFF. The CDR3 nucleotides read TGTGCCAGCAGCTTTCGGACTAGCGGGCAGAATGAGCAGTTCTTC.

The rearrangement joins TRBV10-2 to TRBJ2-5; D is undetermined. The J call is in doubt because the DNA end fits TRBJ2-7 better. CDR1 is WSHSY and CDR2 is SAAADI in the germline V gene. This CDR3 is built from 13 residues. CDR3 sequence (DNA): TGCGCCAGCAGTGAGTCGAAAGTCTACGAGCAGTACTTC. Translated, it gives CASSESKVYEQYF.

This clone is a singleton in its sample. The chain has TRBV10-3 and TRBJ2-7, with a possible D match to TRBD2 (5 bases). V dropped 2 bases and J dropped 2 bases, with 16 bases sitting between them. This CDR3 has 16 residues. Germline V gene lookup returns CDR1 ENHRY and CDR2 SYGVKD. The chain's CDR3 is CAISEPSPPNPYEQYF. DNA of the CDR3: TGTGCCATCAGTGAGCCTAGCCCACCTAACCCCTACGAGCAGTACTTC.

The V call is TRBV28, the J call TRBJ1-1, with 8 bases fitting TRBD1. The germline V gene has CDR1 MDHEN and CDR2 SYDVKM. The CDR3 consists of 13 residues. J gave up 10 bases and V 5 bases, and 9 bases lay outside the gene matches. CDR3 residues: CASSPIGQGIAFF. DNA of the CDR3: TGTGCCAGCAGTCCAATAGGACAGGGAATAGCTTTCTTT.

The J gene is TRBJ2-7, the V gene TRBV6-6; TRBD1 aligns across 8 bases. This CDR3 comprises 15 residues. V lost 0 bases, J lost 4 bases, and 5 bases stayed unmatched. Germline values: CDR1 MNHNY, CDR2 SVGAGI (reference sequence). Written as DNA, the CDR3 is TGTGCCAGCAGTTACTCGGGACAGGCGTCTTACGAGCAGTACTTC. Protein product: CASSYSGQASYEQYF.

This chain joins TRBV7-9 and TRBJ2-7, with 7 bases aligning to TRBD2. The CDR3 sequence is 14 residues long. The trim removed 6 bases at V and 5 bases at J, leaving 10 bases unmatched. Germline V gene lookup returns CDR1 SEHNR and CDR2 FQNEAQ (reference sequence). For the CDR3, the DNA is TGTGCCAGCAGTTCCTGGGGGGGGGTCGACGAGCAGTACTTC. Translating it yields CASSSWGGVDEQYF.

V usage is TRBV27 and J usage is TRBJ1-5; a weak D match, TRBD1 (5 bases). Trimming left V 3 bases short and J 6 bases short, with 15 bases between. Germline CDR1 and CDR2: MNHEY and SMNVEV (reference sequence). The CDR3 has 15 residues. DNA for the CDR3: TGTGCCAGCAGTTTGGCAGGGCCGGTTGGTCAGCCCCAGCATTTT. Translation: CASSLAGPVGQPQHF.